This T cell receptor beta chain was recorded in a study of cytomegalovirus exposure and HLA in healthy donors. PCR involved 60 Vbeta and 13 Jbeta primers. TCRdb's copy holds only in-frame clones and misses some; the assay was immunoSEQ multiplex PCR. The data show 150,000 to 200,000 clones, with roughly three quarters seen just once and approximately 2.1% held by the top ten. As to this clone: What it binds is not known.

Broader study findings: Analyses of presence and absence presupposed an approximately uniform sequencing depth across donors.

Germline V gives CDR1 MDHEN, CDR2 SYDVKM. The CDR3 extends over 14 amino acids. Deletions cut 1 base from V and 1 base from J, with 8 bases between. Sequencing was carried out using PBMCs. The TCR was taken from a woman in her fifties or sixties in good health and CMV-seronegative. The chain links TRBV28 to TRBJ2-7; D not resolved. The chain's CDR3 is CASSLLRRSYEQYF. The CDR3 nucleotides are TGTGCCAGCAGTTTATTGAGGCGATCCTACGAGCAGTACTTC. Filled out from reference TRBV28 and TRBJ2-7, the complete variable domain reads DVKVTQSSRYLVKRTGEKVFLECVQDMDHENMFWYRQDPGLGLRLIYFSYDVKMKEKGDIPEGYSVSREKKERFSLILESASTNQTSMYLCASSLLRRSYEQYFGPGTRLTVT.